This TCR beta chain was captured in a study of control samples from healthy donors and cancer patients. Some clones are missing from TCRdb's copy, which holds only in-frame ones; the method was immunoSEQ multiplex PCR. Of fewer than 150,000 clones in the sample, around nine tenths were seen once. Germline CDR1 reads MNHEY; CDR2 reads SVGAGI. The CDR3 is 15 residues long. V lost 6 bases and J 0 bases, leaving 14 bases between the germline ends. The source material was blood. The V and J genes are TRBV6-5 and TRBJ1-1, with D hard to call. This sequence was found in a man between 18 and 29 years old in good health. The CDR3 reads CASSLGSFMNTEAFF. The CDR3 DNA sequence: TGTGCCAGCAGCCTCGGAAGCTTTATGAACACTGAAGCTTTCTTT.